These T cell receptor beta chains were read from a single sample in a study of CD8+ T cells in alopecia areata. Assay used: immunoSEQ multiplex PCR; TCRdb lists only in-frame clones, some missing. The table includes 150,000 to 200,000 clones, 45% to 75% detected once. The sample in question was CD4+ T cells sorted from blood, obtained at week 4, from a patient treated with tofacitinib. All receptors come from a human donor with alopecia areata. Each CDR3 is given with its conserved first and last residue. The D gene is left open where the match is weak. The size field is filled for only some rows; it gives once, few, many or a size class.

d_call j_call v_call clone_size cdr3_nt cdr3_aa
NA TRBJ2-5 TRBV30 few TGTGCCTGGAGCAACGGAGGGGGGCTGGAGACCCAGTACTTC CAWSNGGGLETQYF
NA TRBJ1-1 TRBV4-1 NA TGCGCCAGCAGCCAAGCGGCCAGACAGAACACTGAAGCTTTCTTT CASSQAARQNTEAFF
NA TRBJ1-4 TRBV29-1 NA TGCAGCGTGACAAGGGACGGAGATGAAAAACTGTTTTTT CSVTRDGDEKLFF
NA TRBJ1-1 TRBV9 NA TGTGCCAGCAGCACCAGGGACACTTTGAACACTGAAGCTTTCTTT CASSTRDTLNTEAFF
TRBD2 TRBJ2-5 TRBV29-1 NA TGCAGCGTTGCAGCGGGGGGCCTTGAGACCCAGTACTTC CSVAAGGLETQYF
TRBD1 TRBJ1-2 TRBV29-1 NA TGCAGCGTTGACTACCGGGACAGGGGGCAATCGAACTATGGCTACACCTTC CSVDYRDRGQSNYGYTF
NA TRBJ1-1 TRBV18 NA TGTGCCAGCTCAGAGACAGGGAACACTGAAGCTTTCTTT CASSETGNTEAFF
TRBD2 TRBJ2-3 TRBV4-2 NA TGTGCCAGCAGCCCTAGACCGGGACTAGCCCCGGGAGATACGCAGTATTTT CASSPRPGLAPGDTQYF
NA TRBJ2-2 TRBV29-1 NA TGCAGCGCGACCTCCCCGGGCGGGGCCGGGGAGCTGTTTTTT CSATSPGGAGELFF
NA TRBJ1-4 TRBV5-1 few TGCGCCAGCAGCTTGGGGGAGTTGGTTAGCGCTGAAAAACTGTTTTTT CASSLGELVSAEKLFF
NA TRBJ2-2 TRBV6-5 NA TGTGCCAGCAGGGGGAACACCGGGGAGCTGTTTTTT CASRGNTGELFF
NA TRBJ2-5 TRBV5-8 NA TGTGCCAGCAGCTTACCGACTGCGAAAGAGACCCAGTACTTC CASSLPTAKETQYF
NA TRBJ2-7 TRBV5-1 NA TGCGCCAGCAGGAGGCGCGGCTCCTTGGGGGAGCAGTACTTC CASRRRGSLGEQYF
TRBD1 TRBJ2-1 TRBV30 NA TGTGCCTGGTCCGGGACAGGGGTCTACAATGAGCAGTTCTTC CAWSGTGVYNEQFF
NA TRBJ1-2 TRBV30 NA TGTGCCTGGAGTCAGGACAGCTATGGCTACACCTTC CAWSQDSYGYTF
NA TRBJ1-5 TRBV9 NA TGTGCCAGCAGCCCGTATGGTGGGCCGGATCAGCCCCAGCATTTT CASSPYGGPDQPQHF